The 25 T cell receptor beta chains given below trace back to one sample, sequenced in a study of blood T cell repertoires in COVID-19 (dated by TCRdb to between 2020 and 2021). Library preparation employed the immunoSEQ multiplex PCR assay. TCRdb carries this immuneACCESS record with in-frame sequences only. Its versions omit some clonotypes, under half of them owing to an unresolved V gene in the studies checked, with the rest unexplained. A total of around 260,000 clones appear in this sample, approximately 80% of them only once. The ten largest make up around 4% of the sample. Material: peripheral blood. The receptors stem from a man in his 60s with acute or convalescent COVID-19.

This clone was observed a few times. The chain combines TRBV2 with TRBJ2-5; D gene ambiguous. This CDR3 is 14 amino acids long. Germline V gives CDR1 SNHLY, CDR2 FYNNEI. The V and J ends lost 6 bases and 0 bases respectively, with 11 bases between them. The CDR3 is CASRQGAYQETQYF. The DNA for the CDR3 is TGTGCCAGCAGACAAGGAGCTTACCAAGAGACCCAGTACTTC.

The V gene is TRBV25-1, the J gene TRBJ2-3; TRBD1 matches at 12 bases. From germline, CDR1 is MGHDK and CDR2 SYGVNS. Trimming removed 1 base from V and 5 bases from J; junction bases left unmatched: 7. The CDR3 is made up of 17 amino acids. CDR3 in amino acids: CASSELWGQGAGDTQYF. CDR3 bases: TGTGCCAGCAGTGAATTATGGGGACAGGGGGCCGGAGATACGCAGTATTTT.

V usage is TRBV7-3 and J usage is TRBJ2-1, with TRBD1 matching over 10 bases. Per germline, CDR1 SGHTA and CDR2 FQGTGA. Losses at the gene ends were 2 bases for V and 9 bases for J; bases not matched to a gene: 1. This CDR3 contains 13 residues. In nucleotides, the CDR3 is TGTGCCAGCAGCTTATGGGACAGGGGTGAGCAGTTCTTC. It codes for CASSLWDRGEQFF.

The chain recombines TRBV6-5 with TRBJ1-1, with 8 bases identical to TRBD1. Germline lookup yields CDR1 MNHEY and CDR2 SVGAGI. Trimming took 9 bases from V and 3 from J; bases not matched to a gene: 9. The CDR3 loop spans 14 amino acids. As DNA, the CDR3 is TGTGCCAGTAGGCTGGACAGGGTAGACACTGAAGCTTTCTTT. Amino acids: CASRLDRVDTEAFF.

J is TRBJ2-2 and V is TRBV5-1; 9 bases align to TRBD1. This CDR3 region has 17 residues. The V segment lost 4 bases and the J segment 4 bases; nucleotides outside the gene matches: 11. Per germline, CDR1 SGHRS and CDR2 YFSETQ. The CDR3 DNA reads TGCGCCAGCAGCCTAACTCCGGGACAGGGAAGCACCGGGGAGCTGTTTTTT. Its protein product is CASSLTPGQGSTGELFF.

The gene calls are TRBV2 and TRBJ1-5; unclear D gene. The CDR3 totals 13 residues. V shed 10 bases and J shed 4 bases, with 14 bases lying between them. Germline CDR1 reads SNHLY; CDR2 reads FYNNEI. CDR3 bases: TGTGCCATCCAACTGGAGACTAATCAGCCCCAGCATTTT. Its protein product is CAIQLETNQPQHF. Together with reference TRBV2 and TRBJ1-5, the CDR3 gives the full variable domain: EPEVTQTPSHQVTQMGQEVILRCVPISNHLYFYWYRQILGQKVEFLVSFYNNEISEKSEIFDDQFSVERPDGSNFTLKIRSTKLEDSAMYFCAIQLETNQPQHFGDGTRLSIL.

The V gene is TRBV5-6, the J gene TRBJ1-2; 8 nucleotides agree with TRBD1. Germline V CDR1 and CDR2: SGHDT, YYEEEE. The CDR3 contains 15 residues. V dropped 1 base and J dropped 6; count of bases not matched to a gene: 8. CDR3 bases: TGTGCCAGCAGCTTGCGACAGGGGCAAGCGGATGGCTACACCTTC. Its protein is CASSLRQGQADGYTF.

This chain joins TRBV29-1 and TRBJ2-5; D unclear. Germline assignment: CDR1 SQVTM and CDR2 ANQGSEA. V shed 3 bases and J shed 4 bases, with 3 bases lying between them. The CDR3 runs to 10 residues. CDR3 protein: CSVDSETQYF. CDR3 bases: TGCAGCGTTGACTCAGAGACCCAGTACTTC. Full variable domain (outside the CDR3, taken from reference TRBV29-1 and TRBJ2-5): SAVISQKPSRDICQRGTSLTIQCQVDSQVTMMFWYRQQPGQSLTLIATANQGSEATYESGFVIDKFPISRPNLTFSTLTVSNMSPEDSSIYLCSVDSETQYFGPGTRLLVL.

The gene calls are TRBV11-1 and TRBJ1-1; D perhaps matches TRBD1 (6 bases). This CDR3 is built from 14 residues. Germline V gene sequence: CDR1 SGHAT, CDR2 FQDESV (reference sequence). Trimming took off 5 bases at V and 2 bases at J, with 12 bases between the two ends. DNA for the CDR3: TGTGCCAGCAGCAGGACAGCGGTCAACACTGAAGCTTTCTTT. Translation gives CASSRTAVNTEAFF.

The CDR3 DNA follows: TGTGCCAGCAGCTACTTCGGGGACAGGGGAAAGAACACTGAAGCTTTCTTT. It encodes CASSYFGDRGKNTEAFF. This rearrangement joins TRBV27 to TRBJ1-1, with TRBD1 matching 10 bases. The CDR3 is 17 amino acids. With 6 bases clipped from V and 1 base from J, the junction kept 11 bases outside the gene matches. Per germline, CDR1 MNHEY and CDR2 SMNVEV (reference sequence).

This rearrangement joins TRBV19 to TRBJ2-7; D is perhaps TRBD2 (6 bases). The CDR3 covers 14 residues. From germline, CDR1 is LNHDA and CDR2 SQIVND (reference sequence). V dropped 3 bases and J dropped 3 bases, with 12 bases sitting between them. The DNA of the CDR3 is TGTGCCAGTAGTATTGGGGGACTTCACTACGAGCAGTACTTC. The encoded protein is CASSIGGLHYEQYF.

The rearrangement joins TRBV11-3 to TRBJ2-5; D not resolved. Germline CDR1 is SGHNT and CDR2 is YENEEA. The CDR3 sequence is 13 residues long. The ends were cut back, 4 bases at V and 8 bases at J, with 14 bases in the middle. The CDR3 loop reads CASSSSPTTTQYF. CDR3 nucleotides: TGTGCCAGCAGCTCGTCCCCGACAACTACCCAGTACTTC.

V and J are TRBV7-2 and TRBJ1-2; 9 bases align to TRBD1. Germline CDR1 and CDR2: SGHTA and FQGNSA. J lost 7 bases, V lost 5 bases, and 8 bases had no gene match. The CDR3 contains 14 residues. The CDR3 DNA follows: TGTGCCAGCAGCCCCTCACAGGGGGCGCGTGGCTACACCTTC. Amino acid sequence: CASSPSQGARGYTF.

V and J are TRBV28 and TRBJ2-2; tentative D call: TRBD1 (5 bases). Germline V gives CDR1 MDHEN, CDR2 SYDVKM. Trimming took 8 bases from V and 3 from J, leaving 19 bases between them. The CDR3 is 16 residues long. CDR3: CASRSGASPDTGELFF. The CDR3 bases are TGTGCCAGCCGCTCTGGGGCTAGTCCCGACACCGGGGAGCTGTTTTTT. The variable domain in full, with the rest retrieved from reference TRBV28 and TRBJ2-2, is DVKVTQSSRYLVKRTGEKVFLECVQDMDHENMFWYRQDPGLGLRLIYFSYDVKMKEKGDIPEGYSVSREKKERFSLILESASTNQTSMYLCASRSGASPDTGELFFGEGSRLTVL.

The rearrangement joins TRBV7-8 to TRBJ2-5; 7 bases agree with TRBD1. CDR1 SGHVS and CDR2 FQNEAQ come from the germline V gene. The CDR3 runs to 14 residues. V dropped 5 bases and J dropped 2; count of bases not matched to a gene: 5. CDR3 protein: CASSMGQFQETQYF. The DNA for the CDR3 is TGTGCCAGCAGCATGGGACAGTTTCAAGAGACCCAGTACTTC.

V gene TRBV5-1 combines with J gene TRBJ2-2; D is possibly TRBD1 (6 bases). The CDR3 length is 16 residues. CDR1 and CDR2 (germline): SGHRS, YFSETQ. V gave up 0 bases and J gave up 1 base, with 10 bases separating them. CDR3 protein: CASSLAVTGNTGELFF. The CDR3, as DNA: TGCGCCAGCAGCTTGGCCGTGACAGGGAACACCGGGGAGCTGTTTTTT.

The chain has TRBV3-1 (or the pseudogene TRBV3-2) and TRBJ2-7, with TRBD1 identical over 9 bases. The CDR3 is 15 amino acids. Germline lookup yields CDR1 LGHDT and CDR2 YNNKEL (reference sequence). The V segment lost 1 base and the J segment 1 base; nucleotides outside the gene matches: 2. The CDR3 is CASSQATGGSYEQYF. The CDR3 nucleotides are TGTGCCAGCAGCCAAGCGACAGGGGGTTCCTACGAGCAGTACTTC.

The chain carries TRBV6-5 and TRBJ1-5, with 8 bases aligning to TRBD1. The CDR3 is 14 amino acids. Germline values: CDR1 MNHEY, CDR2 SVGAGI. V trimming: 5 bases; J trimming: 6 bases; junction bases outside the gene matches: 6. CDR3 residues: CASSTGQGSQPQHF. The CDR3 bases are TGTGCCAGCAGTACTGGACAGGGCAGTCAGCCCCAGCATTTT.

This sequence joins TRBV7-9 and TRBJ2-1, with 7 nucleotides matching TRBD2. The CDR3 contains 16 residues. Germline CDR1 SEHNR, CDR2 FQNEAQ (reference sequence). Germline trimming cut 7 bases from V and 2 bases from J; bases unmatched to any gene: 11. The CDR3 here is CASIRQAGPPYNEQFF. The CDR3 nucleotides are TGTGCCAGCATCCGACAAGCGGGACCCCCCTACAATGAGCAGTTCTTC.

This clone was seen just once. The rearrangement uses TRBV13 and TRBJ1-1; no definite D call. Germline lookup yields CDR1 PRHDT and CDR2 FYEKMQ (reference sequence). There are 14 residues in the CDR3. V was clipped by 4 bases and J by 4 bases, with 13 bases between them. The CDR3, as DNA: TGTGCCAGCAGCTCAGCGGGGAAGCTCACTGAAGCTTTCTTT. Amino acids: CASSSAGKLTEAFF. Together with reference TRBV13 and TRBJ1-1, the CDR3 gives the full variable domain: AAGVIQSPRHLIKEKRETATLKCYPIPRHDTVYWYQQGPGQDPQFLISFYEKMQSDKGSIPDRFSAQQFSDYHSELNMSSLELGDSALYFCASSSAGKLTEAFFGQGTRLTVV.

This clone was observed a single time. The chain links TRBV7-2 to TRBJ2-7; TRBD1 matches at 7 bases. Per germline, CDR1 SGHTA and CDR2 FQGNSA. This CDR3 spans 12 amino acids. With 5 bases clipped from V and 6 bases from J, the junction kept 4 bases outside the gene matches. Here the CDR3 reads CASSRRTGEQYF. CDR3 sequence (DNA): TGTGCCAGCAGCCGTAGGACAGGCGAGCAGTACTTC. The full variable domain, in which reference TRBV7-2 and TRBJ2-7 provide the parts outside the CDR3, is GAGVSQSPSNKVTEKGKDVELRCDPISGHTALYWYRQSLGQGLEFLIYFQGNSAPDKSGLPSDRFSAERTGGSVSTLTIQRTQQEDSAVYLCASSRRTGEQYFGPGTRLTVT.

V and J are TRBV9 and TRBJ2-3; weak D call: TRBD1 (6 bases). Between the trimmed V and J ends, which lost 4 bases and 4 bases, there was a span of 19 bases. CDR1 SGDLS and CDR2 YYNGEE come from the germline V gene. The CDR3 spans 16 residues. The CDR3 spells CASSLIFCGGADTQYF. In DNA form, the CDR3 reads TGTGCCAGCAGCCTCATTTTTTGTGGGGGCGCAGATACGCAGTATTTT.

This chain uses TRBV27 with TRBJ2-3, with 11 bases aligning to TRBD2. The CDR3 runs 16 residues. The junction had 6 bases not matched to a gene; V was cut back by 5 bases and J by 2 bases. Germline CDR1 reads MNHEY; CDR2 reads SMNVEV (reference sequence). CDR3 residues: CASSPLAGVATDTQYF. The CDR3 bases are TGTGCCAGCAGTCCACTAGCGGGGGTTGCCACAGATACGCAGTATTTT.

V usage is TRBV28 and J usage is TRBJ2-7; 8 nucleotides line up with TRBD1. Germline V CDR1 and CDR2: MDHEN, SYDVKM. V shed 4 bases and J 3 bases; nucleotides not matched to a gene: 5. The CDR3 is 14 amino acids. The CDR3 DNA reads TGTGCCAGCAGTTCGGGACAGGCAGACTACGAGCAGTACTTC. Translating it yields CASSSGQADYEQYF. Combining the CDR3 with reference TRBV28 and TRBJ2-7 gives the whole variable domain DVKVTQSSRYLVKRTGEKVFLECVQDMDHENMFWYRQDPGLGLRLIYFSYDVKMKEKGDIPEGYSVSREKKERFSLILESASTNQTSMYLCASSSGQADYEQYFGPGTRLTVT.

This sequence joins TRBV4-1 and TRBJ2-7; D is perhaps TRBD2 (5 bases). The CDR3 spans 14 residues. Germline assignment: CDR1 MGHRA and CDR2 YSYEKL. V shed 1 base and J shed 2 bases, with 9 bases lying between them. Here the CDR3 reads CASSQVPGTYEQYF. The CDR3 DNA is TGCGCCAGCAGCCAAGTCCCGGGGACCTACGAGCAGTACTTC.